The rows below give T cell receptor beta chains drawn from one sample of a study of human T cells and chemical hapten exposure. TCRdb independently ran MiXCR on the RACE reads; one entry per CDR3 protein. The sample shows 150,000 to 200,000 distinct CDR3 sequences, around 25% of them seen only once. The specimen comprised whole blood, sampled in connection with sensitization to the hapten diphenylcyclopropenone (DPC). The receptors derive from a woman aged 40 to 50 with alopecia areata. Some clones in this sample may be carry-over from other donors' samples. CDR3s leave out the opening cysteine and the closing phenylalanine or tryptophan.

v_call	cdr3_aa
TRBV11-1	ASSLAGDPGYT
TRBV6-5	ASSYFPQPANTEAF
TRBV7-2	ASSFRQTQETQY
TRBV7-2	ASSLYRETQY
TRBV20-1	SASGSRGLVNEQF
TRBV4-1	ASSQGGMQAANTGELF
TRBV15	ATSRDLSGSYEQY
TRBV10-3	ATLGQGIGEKLF
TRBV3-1	ASSQAGVGYT
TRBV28	ASKGGVTGGRSEQF
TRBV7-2	ASRRGPGDNEQF
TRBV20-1	SAVGRYEQY
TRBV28	ASSWAGGEGDTQY
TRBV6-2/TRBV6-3	AIRASGDNEQF
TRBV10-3	AISEWGERADGGRAANEQF
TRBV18	ASSPPNRVWGTDTQY
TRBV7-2	ASSKHPTSGSSADTQY
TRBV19	ASSIDSTREKLF